The 23 T cell receptor beta chains reported below all come from one sample, sequenced in a study of T cells in Graves' hyperthyroidism and ophthalmopathy. Researchers took RNA transcripts and amplified the TCR beta CDR3 regions from them. Researchers ran a first-round RT-PCR on the TCR CDR3 using the HTBI primer set. Each CDR3 protein is one row after TCRdb ran MiXCR on the multiplex PCR reads. This sample carries about 300,000 distinct CDR3 sequences, roughly 15% of them seen once, and the ten largest clones take roughly 7.9%. Material for sequencing was blood. All receptors come from a woman aged 35 to 49 with Graves' hyperthyroidism.

The rearrangement joins TRBV11-2 to TRBJ1-2; D possibly corresponds to TRBD1 (5 bases). The CDR3 extends over 15 amino acids. V shed 2 bases and J shed 6 bases, with 16 bases lying between them. Germline V gene sequence: CDR1 SGHAT, CDR2 FQNNGV. The DNA for the CDR3 is TGTGCCAGCAGCTTACTTTTCAGGGAGGACCATGGCTACACCTTC. Its translation: CASSLLFREDHGYTF.

This clonotype was counted only a few times. The chain is built from TRBV7-9 and TRBJ1-1; D may be TRBD1 (6 bases). This CDR3 spans 15 amino acids. V lost 5 bases and J 0 bases, leaving 13 bases between the germline ends. From germline, CDR1 is SEHNR and CDR2 FQNEAQ (reference sequence). CDR3: CASSPRGLMNTEAFF. CDR3 DNA: TGTGCCAGCAGCCCCCGGGGGCTCATGAACACTGAAGCTTTCTTT.

This clonotype was counted ten times or more. DNA of the CDR3: TGTGCCAGCAGTGTAATGGCGGGAGAGCAGTACTTC. Protein: CASSVMAGEQYF. This chain connects TRBV2 to TRBJ2-7; possibly TRBD2 for D (6 bases). This CDR3 comprises 12 residues. CDR1 and CDR2 from the germline V gene are SNHLY and FYNNEI. Trimming cost V 4 bases and J 7 bases, with 11 bases left between them.

This clonotype was counted at least ten times. The chain combines TRBV7-9 with TRBJ2-2; D uncertain. CDR3 length: 11 residues. Per the germline V gene, CDR1 is SEHNR and CDR2 is FQNEAQ (reference sequence). V lost 6 bases and J lost 3, with 2 bases in between. The CDR3 DNA reads TGTGCCAGCAGGGACACCGGGGAGCTGTTTTTT. It is translated as CASRDTGELFF.

In its sample, this clonotype was seen many times. This chain uses TRBV20-1 with TRBJ2-3; 11 bases line up with TRBD2. Germline V lookup: CDR1 DFQATT, CDR2 SNEGSKA (reference sequence). V lost 1 base to trimming and J lost 7 bases; unmatched junction nucleotides: 10. There are 16 residues in the CDR3. The CDR3 DNA reads TGCAGTGCTAGAGCCTTACTAGCGGGAGTGACGAATACGCAGTATTTT. Its translation: CSARALLAGVTNTQYF.

This clonotype was observed a few times. The J gene is TRBJ2-4, the V gene TRBV20-1; D remains ambiguous. With 5 bases removed from V and 9 bases from J, the gap between germline ends came to 14 bases. This CDR3 has 12 amino acids. Germline CDR1 reads DFQATT; CDR2 reads SNEGSKA (reference sequence). The chain's CDR3 is CSAPGHPGIQYF. The CDR3 region has the DNA TGCAGTGCTCCCGGGCACCCAGGCATTCAGTACTTC.

The table lists this clonotype with many counts. V usage is TRBV12-3 or TRBV12-4 and J usage is TRBJ2-7; TRBD2 aligns across 9 bases. V was clipped by 7 bases and J by 5 bases; unmatched bases: 9. There are 14 residues in the CDR3. The CDR3 DNA follows: TGTGCCAGCACTTTTAGCGGGAGAACTCACGAGCAGTACTTC. It yields the protein CASTFSGRTHEQYF.

This rearrangement joins TRBV20-1 to TRBJ2-3; TRBD2 is a possible D gene (5 bases). The CDR3 totals 16 residues. V lost 0 bases, J lost 8 bases, and 21 bases lay in between. Germline CDR1 reads DFQATT; CDR2 reads SNEGSKA (reference sequence). The CDR3 sequence is CSARDLRLAQFVTQYF. The CDR3 DNA reads as TGCAGTGCTAGAGATTTACGCCTAGCTCAGTTCGTTACGCAGTATTTT.

The chain has TRBV19 and TRBJ1-5; D remains ambiguous. The V gene's germline CDR1 is LNHDA and CDR2 SQIVND (reference sequence). The V end lost 6 bases, the J end lost 1 base, and 13 bases lay between the germline ends. The CDR3 has 15 residues. The CDR3 sequence: CASSLEADSNQPQHF. The CDR3 DNA is TGTGCCAGTAGCCTCGAGGCAGACAGCAATCAGCCCCAGCATTTT.

There are many counts of this clonotype. A read error is possible here, since a much larger clone lies one base away. The V call is TRBV28, the J call TRBJ1-5; D is uncertain. This CDR3 is built from 12 residues. CDR1 is MDHEN and CDR2 is SYDVKM in the germline V gene. The CDR3 spells CVSSLESQPQHF. CDR3 nucleotides: TGTGTCAGCAGTTTGGAAAGTCAGCCCCAGCATTTT.

This clonotype appeared many times. The CDR3 sequence: CASSMGGLTSSETQYF. CDR3 sequence (DNA): TGTGCCAGTAGTATGGGAGGATTGACTAGCTCAGAGACCCAGTACTTC. The chain is built from TRBV19 and TRBJ2-5; 7 bases match TRBD2. Germline V gives CDR1 LNHDA, CDR2 SQIVND (reference sequence). The CDR3 totals 16 residues. J was trimmed by 4 bases and V by 3 bases; bases with no gene match: 11.

This clonotype was seen ten or more times. The genes are TRBV2 and TRBJ1-1; D is unclear. Trimming shortened V by 4 bases and J by 0 bases, and 15 bases separated the two germline ends. The CDR3 is made up of 16 amino acids. The V gene's germline CDR1 is SNHLY and CDR2 FYNNEI. The DNA of the CDR3 is TGTGCCAGCAGTGTAGGAACCAGGATGGTGAACACTGAAGCTTTCTTT. Translating it yields CASSVGTRMVNTEAFF.

A few counts support this clonotype. A read error may explain this, as a much larger clone is one base away. This chain links TRBV28 with TRBJ1-4; D is uncertain. Trimming took 4 bases from V and 7 from J, leaving 19 bases between them. CDR3 length equals 16 residues. The germline V gene encodes CDR1 MDHEN and CDR2 SYDVKM. The CDR3 spells CASSYTRGGLPEKLFF. Here the CDR3 DNA reads TGTGCCAGCAGTTACACCCGGGGTGGACTCCCTGAAAAACTGTTTTTT.

As regards this clonotype: A much larger clone lies one base from this, so it may be a read error. The chain joins TRBV7-9 to TRBJ2-1; D is possibly TRBD1 (5 bases). The V gene lost 1 base and the J gene lost 4 bases, with 14 bases spanning the gap. The CDR3 has 16 residues. Germline CDR1 reads SEHNR; CDR2 reads FQNEAQ (reference sequence). As DNA, the CDR3 is TGTGCCAGCAGCTTAGGGCGAAGGGGAAGGTACAATGAGCAGTTCTTC. Residues: CASSLGRRGRYNEQFF.

This clonotype showed up many times. This chain uses TRBV7-9 with TRBJ2-3; D gene uncertain. Trimming pared 4 bases from V and 1 base from J, leaving 9 bases between. The V gene's germline CDR1 is SEHNR and CDR2 FQNEAQ (reference sequence). The length of the CDR3 is 14 residues. This CDR3 is CASSSQTGTDTQYF. The CDR3 region has the DNA TGTGCCAGCAGCTCCCAGACGGGCACAGATACGCAGTATTTT.

The table lists this clonotype with many counts. The chain is built from TRBV12-3 or TRBV12-4 and TRBJ2-3; 7 bases fit TRBD2. V lost 7 bases, J lost 2 bases, and 21 bases stayed unmatched. This CDR3 comprises 19 residues. The CDR3 sequence is CASNLNPRGERSLTDTQYF. For the CDR3, the DNA is TGTGCCAGCAACCTAAACCCCCGGGGGGAGCGGAGCCTCACAGATACGCAGTATTTT.

This clonotype was detected many times. The chain combines TRBV2 with TRBJ1-1; 8 bases align to TRBD1. The CDR3 totals 14 residues. CDR1 and CDR2 (germline): SNHLY, FYNNEI. The trim removed 3 bases at V and 0 bases at J, leaving 0 bases unmatched. The CDR3 spells CASSETGVNTEAFF. The CDR3 nucleotides read TGTGCCAGCAGTGAGACAGGGGTGAACACTGAAGCTTTCTTT.

In regard to this clonotype: This may stem from a read error, because a much larger clone lies one nucleotide away. The chain carries TRBV5-6 and TRBJ2-1; 7 positions match TRBD2. The DNA end is more similar to TRBJ2-7, so the J call may be wrong. CDR3 length: 16 residues. Germline V gives CDR1 SGHDT, CDR2 YYEEEE. As DNA, the CDR3 is TGTGCCAGCATAAGTAAGGGAGGGAGTCCCTACAATGAGCAGTACTTC. Amino acid sequence: CASISKGGSPYNEQYF.

This clonotype was detected a few times. The CDR3 reads CASSVETPDTQYF. Here the CDR3 DNA reads TGTGCCAGCAGCGTAGAAACCCCCGATACGCAGTATTTT. This sequence joins TRBV9 and TRBJ2-3, with D unclear. V lost 0 bases and J 6 bases, leaving 8 bases between the germline ends. The CDR3 sequence is 13 residues long. Germline CDR1 and CDR2: SGDLS and YYNGEE.

This clonotype was counted between two and nine times. The J gene is TRBJ2-5, the V gene TRBV28, with D unclear. Germline V gives CDR1 MDHEN, CDR2 SYDVKM. Trimming left V 7 bases short and J 5 bases short, with 20 bases between. The CDR3 consists of 15 residues. The DNA for the CDR3 is TGTGCCAGCACGTCGACGGACGACCCCCGGGAGACCCAGTACTTC. Translation gives CASTSTDDPRETQYF.

This clonotype has at least ten counts. The chain combines TRBV20-1 with TRBJ2-1; no reliable D call. Germline V CDR1 and CDR2: DFQATT, SNEGSKA (reference sequence). Deletions cut 0 bases from V and 0 bases from J, with 9 bases between. The CDR3 totals 15 residues. CDR3 in DNA: TGCAGTGCTAGAGATTGGGCAGGCTCCTACAATGAGCAGTTCTTC. The encoded protein is CSARDWAGSYNEQFF.

Only a few counts were recorded for this clonotype. One junction end does not reproduce the germline sequence, and a read error may be involved. The V call is TRBV7-9, the J call TRBJ2-7; 8 bases agree with TRBD2. The CDR3 runs 15 residues. Germline loops: CDR1 SEHNR, CDR2 FQNEAQ (reference sequence). The CDR3 nucleotides read TGTGCCAGCAGCTTAGGGACTAGCCAAGCAAACGACCAGTACTTC. Protein sequence: CASSLGTSQANDQYF.

There are many counts of this clonotype. The rearrangement uses TRBV30 and TRBJ2-5, with 10 bases fitting TRBD1. The germline CDR1 and CDR2 sequences are GTSNPN and SVGIG (reference sequence). The J segment lost 4 bases and the V segment lost 5 bases, leaving 4 bases of the junction unmatched. The CDR3 has 13 residues. CDR3 amino acids: CAWGTGDGETQYF. CDR3 DNA sequence: TGTGCCTGGGGGACAGGGGACGGAGAGACCCAGTACTTC.